This entry lists 15 T cell receptor beta chains sequenced from one sample in a study of identical twins. TCRdb analysed the 5' RACE reads with MiXCR anew, one entry per CDR3 protein. The sample lists about 200,000 distinct CDR3 sequences; about a sixth were seen once. These data were likewise used in another study, on T cells expressing NK-cell markers.

Source material: CD8+ T cells sorted from blood. All receptors come from a woman under 30 in good health.

The V gene is TRBV6-5, the J gene TRBJ1-2; D ambiguous. Germline V CDR1 and CDR2: MNHEY, SVGAGI. Trimming shortened V by 3 bases and J by 8 bases, and 13 bases separated the two germline ends. CDR3 size: 13 residues. This chain's CDR3 is CASSYQGGSGYTF. CDR3 in DNA: TGTGCCAGCAGTTATCAAGGAGGGAGCGGCTACACCTTC.

The V and J genes are TRBV12-3 or TRBV12-4 and TRBJ1-2, with 11 positions matching TRBD1. The V and J ends lost 11 bases and 5 bases, in that order; junction bases with no gene match: 7. The CDR3 contains 13 residues. CDR3 sequence: CAAGGQGDYGYTF. The CDR3 nucleotides read TGTGCCGCCGGGGGACAGGGGGATTATGGCTACACCTTC.

The chain uses TRBV7-9 and TRBJ2-3; 12 bases fit TRBD2. V shed 5 bases, J shed 3 bases, and the junction held 6 bases outside the gene matches. CDR1 is SEHNR and CDR2 is FQNEAQ in the germline V gene (reference sequence). The CDR3 spans 16 residues. DNA for the CDR3: TGTGCCAGCAGCCCAGGGACTAGCGGGCCTACAGATACGCAGTATTTT. Its protein product is CASSPGTSGPTDTQYF.

The chain carries TRBV20-1 and TRBJ2-1; D gene unclear. CDR3 length: 12 residues. Germline assignment: CDR1 DFQATT and CDR2 SNEGSKA (reference sequence). V was shortened by 5 bases and J by 6 bases, with 11 bases between the two germline ends. For the CDR3, the DNA is TGCAGTGCTGCCGTTTGGGGCAATGAGCAGTTCTTC. Translating gives CSAAVWGNEQFF.

CDR3: CSARVRGRDRVYYNEQFF. The CDR3 DNA follows: TGCAGTGCTAGAGTAAGGGGAAGGGACAGGGTTTACTACAATGAGCAGTTCTTC. The chain carries TRBV20-1 and TRBJ2-1; 9 bases are a match to TRBD1. Unmatched junction bases numbered 13, after V lost 1 base and J lost 3 bases. Germline V gives CDR1 DFQATT, CDR2 SNEGSKA (reference sequence). The CDR3 length is 18 residues.

The table lists this clonotype with a few counts. The chain has TRBV20-1 and TRBJ2-7; 8 bases are a match to TRBD2. Germline V gene data show CDR1 as DFQATT and CDR2 as SNEGSKA (reference sequence). With 3 bases clipped from V and 2 bases from J, the junction kept 3 bases outside the gene matches. The CDR3 is made up of 13 amino acids. The CDR3 bases are TGCAGTGCTAGCTCCGGGGGGGCCTACGAGCAGTACTTC. Its translation is CSASSGGAYEQYF.

This clonotype has a handful of counts. The J gene is TRBJ2-5, the V gene TRBV30, with D maybe TRBD2 (6 bases). CDR3 length: 11 amino acids. Trimming took off 4 bases at V and 5 bases at J, with 8 bases between the two ends. Germline V lookup: CDR1 GTSNPN, CDR2 SVGIG (reference sequence). CDR3 region: CAWTAGETQYF. CDR3 in DNA: TGTGCCTGGACGGCGGGGGAGACCCAGTACTTC.

This chain connects TRBV25-1 to TRBJ2-7, with TRBD2 matching over 9 bases. J was trimmed by 1 base and V by 4 bases; bases with no gene match: 5. There are 15 residues in the CDR3. The germline V gene encodes CDR1 MGHDK and CDR2 SYGVNS. CDR3 loop: CASSVRAGGSYEQYF. The CDR3 DNA is TGTGCCAGCAGTGTAAGAGCGGGGGGTTCCTACGAGCAGTACTTC.

The chain links TRBV6-5 to TRBJ2-5, with 8 bases matching TRBD1. V gave up 6 bases and J gave up 5 bases; unmatched junction bases: 5. Germline assignment: CDR1 MNHEY and CDR2 SVGAGI. The CDR3 length is 13 residues. In DNA, the CDR3 is TGTGCCAGCAGATACAGGGGGTGGGAGACCCAGTACTTC. Residues: CASRYRGWETQYF.

The rearrangement joins TRBV29-1 to TRBJ2-6; D not resolved. Trimming took 5 bases from V and 2 from J, leaving 10 bases between them. CDR1 is SQVTM and CDR2 is ANQGSEA in the germline V gene. The CDR3 has 14 residues. The CDR3 nucleotides are TGCAGCGTTTGGGAAGCCGCTGGGGCCAACGTCCTGACTTTC. The encoded protein is CSVWEAAGANVLTF.

This CDR3 is CSAREGGYGYTF. Here the CDR3 DNA reads TGCAGTGCTAGAGAGGGAGGTTATGGCTACACCTTC. The chain joins TRBV20-1 to TRBJ1-2; unclear D gene. CDR1 is DFQATT, CDR2 SNEGSKA, per germline (reference sequence). V was pared by 0 bases and J by 5 bases, with 7 bases between. CDR3 length: 12 amino acids.

The chain joins TRBV7-2 to TRBJ2-3; TRBD1 might be the D (7 bases). Trimming pared 3 bases from V and 2 bases from J, leaving 15 bases between. The germline V gene has CDR1 SGHTA and CDR2 FQGNSA. This CDR3 spans 16 amino acids. The CDR3 spells CASSFTSRGDTDTQYF. The CDR3 DNA follows: TGTGCCAGCAGCTTCACTAGCAGGGGGGACACAGATACGCAGTATTTT.

This clonotype was seen many times. The chain employs TRBV27 and TRBJ2-1, with TRBD2 as a possible D gene (6 bases). The length of the CDR3 is 11 residues. Germline CDR1 and CDR2: MNHEY and SMNVEV (reference sequence). Between the trimmed V and J ends, which lost 4 bases and 10 bases, there was a span of 8 bases. CDR3 region: CASSSGLEQFF. CDR3 nucleotide sequence: TGTGCCAGCAGTTCCGGACTAGAGCAGTTCTTC.

There are a few counts of this clonotype. The chain employs TRBV10-2 and TRBJ2-7; D not resolved. Germline V gives CDR1 WSHSY, CDR2 SAAADI. The CDR3 sequence is 14 residues long. V lost 1 base and J 5 bases, leaving 12 bases between the germline ends. This CDR3 reads CASSELTPRNEQYF. The CDR3 DNA reads TGCGCCAGCAGTGAGTTGACGCCCCGGAACGAGCAGTACTTC.

The genes are TRBV7-8 and TRBJ2-3; 16 nucleotides agree with TRBD2. Germline V gene lookup returns CDR1 SGHVS and CDR2 FQNEAQ. J was trimmed by 4 bases and V by 4 bases; bases with no gene match: 5. This CDR3 region has 17 residues. Here the CDR3 reads CASSSGLAGGPSDTQYF. The DNA of the CDR3 is TGTGCCAGCAGCTCGGGACTAGCGGGGGGGCCGTCAGATACGCAGTATTTT.